This T cell receptor (beta chain) is drawn from a study of Graves' ophthalmopathy and Graves' hyperthyroidism. CDR1 and CDR2 from the germline V gene are SEHNR and FQNEAQ (reference sequence). This CDR3 contains 19 residues. V dropped 4 bases and J dropped 2; count of bases not matched to a gene: 16. Researchers turned away patients with other autoimmune diseases, uncontrolled infections, pregnancy or lactation. Investigators amplified TCR beta CDR3 regions from RNA transcripts. Second-round multiplex PCR came after a first-round RT-PCR that employed HTBI primers. One entry per CDR3 protein, called by TCRdb with MiXCR from the multiplex PCR reads. Of hundreds of thousands of distinct CDR3 sequences in the sample, roughly 41% were seen once. In its sample, this clonotype was seen a few times. Its antigen is currently unknown. General study points: Blood contained most expanded thyroid clonotypes exceeding 0.001 frequency.

The receptor's source is an adult man with Graves' ophthalmopathy. The rearrangement links TRBV7-9 to TRBJ1-2, with 10 bases lining up with TRBD1. Material: peripheral blood. CDR3 in DNA: TGTGCCAGCAGCTCTCTCCTCGCCCCCCCGGGACAGGGGAACTATGGCTACACCTTC. Translated: CASSSLLAPPGQGNYGYTF.